The 31 T cell receptor beta chains below all came from one sample that was sequenced in a study of T cells in Graves' hyperthyroidism and ophthalmopathy. From RNA transcripts, TCR beta CDR3 regions were amplified. Researchers ran a first-round RT-PCR on the TCR CDR3 using the HTBI primer set. One entry per CDR3 protein, called by TCRdb with MiXCR from the multiplex PCR reads. Found here are 27,000 or so distinct CDR3 sequences, roughly 46% of them singletons; the top ten hold 10%. The material sequenced was blood. These receptors all stem from a woman in her 30s with Graves' hyperthyroidism.

The table lists this clonotype with a few counts. V and J are TRBV18 and TRBJ2-5; 14 nucleotides match TRBD2. Germline V lookup: CDR1 KGHSH, CDR2 LQKENI. Trimming cost V 5 bases and J 4 bases; bases outside gene matches: 9. This CDR3 is built from 17 residues. The CDR3 region is CASSDLSGTSGRETQYF. The CDR3 DNA sequence: TGTGCCAGCTCAGACCTTTCCGGGACTAGCGGGAGAGAGACCCAGTACTTC.

Notes on this clonotype: Because it lacks the conserved phenylalanine or tryptophan at the end, this CDR3 is likely a read error. The rearrangement links TRBV28 to TRBJ2-1; the D is unclear. Per germline, CDR1 MDHEN and CDR2 SYDVKM. V lost 6 bases and J lost 2, with 8 bases in between. CDR3 length equals 13 residues. CDR3 sequence: CASRKIAYNEQFV. CDR3 nucleotide sequence: TGTGCCAGCAGGAAGATAGCCTACAATGAGCAGTTCGTC.

This clonotype is medium-sized (0.01 to 0.1%). The CDR3 spells CASSLQGGVNTEAFF. CDR3 nucleotide sequence: TGCGCCAGCAGCCTACAGGGAGGGGTGAACACTGAAGCTTTCTTT. The chain combines TRBV10-1 with TRBJ1-1; tentatively, D is TRBD1 (6 bases). Trimming left V 6 bases short and J 0 bases short, with 14 bases between. The CDR3 is 15 amino acids. CDR1 and CDR2 from the germline V gene are WNHNN and SYGVQD (reference sequence).

This rearrangement joins TRBV20-1 to TRBJ2-3; 12 bases line up with TRBD2. CDR1 is DFQATT, CDR2 SNEGSKA, per germline (reference sequence). The CDR3 consists of 14 residues. The J segment lost 3 bases and the V segment lost 6 bases, leaving 4 bases of the junction unmatched. The CDR3, as DNA: TGCAGTGCCAGACTAGCGGGAGTGACAGATACGCAGTATTTT. Translation: CSARLAGVTDTQYF.

The rearrangement links TRBV4-1 to TRBJ1-6; D is ambiguous. CDR3 length: 15 residues. Trimming took 0 bases from V and 8 from J, leaving 11 bases between them. Germline V gene data show CDR1 as MGHRA and CDR2 as YSYEKL. The CDR3 DNA reads TGCGCCAGCAGCCAAGAACAATTTGAGTATTCACCCCTCCACTTT. Amino acid sequence: CASSQEQFEYSPLHF.

Details on this clonotype: The junction departs from germline at one end; a sequencing error may be responsible. The J gene is TRBJ2-2, the V gene TRBV5-4; TRBD2 is a possible D gene (7 bases). The CDR3 is 15 amino acids. Germline CDR1 and CDR2: SGHNT and YYREEE (reference sequence). Here the CDR3 DNA reads TGTGCCAGCAGCCTGGGGGGGACACACACCGGGAAGCTGTTCTTT. Translation gives CASSLGGTHTGKLFF.

The V call is TRBV24-1, the J call TRBJ2-3; 7 bases agree with TRBD1. This CDR3 is built from 15 residues. Germline CDR1 is KGHDR and CDR2 is SFDVKD. After removal of 3 bases from V and 2 bases from J, the junction contained 4 bases not matched to a gene. The CDR3 region has the DNA TGTGCCACCAGTGATAAGGACAGGTTCACAGATACGCAGTATTTT. Translated: CATSDKDRFTDTQYF.

V usage is TRBV7-2 and J usage is TRBJ2-7, with 11 bases aligning to TRBD1. The CDR3 runs 14 residues. Per the germline V gene, CDR1 is SGHTA and CDR2 is FQGNSA. V gave up 3 bases and J gave up 7 bases; unmatched junction bases: 5. CDR3 loop: CASSFGGQGGEQYF. DNA for the CDR3: TGTGCCAGCAGCTTTGGGGGACAGGGGGGTGAGCAGTACTTC.

The CDR3 region is CSAPQGGDNEQFF. The CDR3 DNA follows: TGCAGTGCACCACAGGGCGGTGACAATGAGCAGTTCTTC. The V call is TRBV20-1, the J call TRBJ2-1; maybe TRBD1 (6 bases). Germline CDR1 reads DFQATT; CDR2 reads SNEGSKA (reference sequence). V was pared by 6 bases and J by 5 bases, with 14 bases between. The CDR3 consists of 13 residues.

The V gene is TRBV5-1, the J gene TRBJ2-3; a weak D match, TRBD2 (6 bases). Germline CDR1 reads SGHRS; CDR2 reads YFSETQ. V was shortened by 1 base and J by 5 bases, with 11 bases between the two germline ends. The CDR3 has 14 amino acids. DNA of the CDR3: TGCGCCAGCAGCTTGTCGGGGGTTGTAGATACGCAGTATTTT. This codes for CASSLSGVVDTQYF.

Worth noting for this clonotype: At one boundary the junction diverges from the germline segment, which might be a read error. The V call is TRBV20-1, the J call TRBJ1-1, with a weak D call TRBD1 (5 bases). The CDR3 covers 15 residues. Per the germline V gene, CDR1 is DFQATT and CDR2 is SNEGSKA (reference sequence). The CDR3 DNA sequence: TGCAGTGCTAGAGGGCGGCCTGCTATGGACACTGAAGTTTTCTTT. Its translation is CSARGRPAMDTEVFF.

This clonotype has at least ten counts. Germline and junction disagree at one end, which may indicate a read error. The chain recombines TRBV13 with TRBJ1-2; D is perhaps TRBD1 (5 bases). Germline values: CDR1 PRHDT, CDR2 FYEKMQ (reference sequence). CDR3 length equals 15 residues. CDR3 sequence reads: CASSPRRGASYGYIF. As DNA, the CDR3 is TGTGCCAGCAGCCCCCGGAGAGGGGCAAGCTATGGCTACATCTTC. The full variable domain, its missing parts supplied by reference TRBV13 and TRBJ1-2, is AAGVIQSPRHLIKEKRETATLKCYPIPRHDTVYWYQQGPGQDPQFLISFYEKMQSDKGSIPDRFSAQQFSDYHSELNMSSLELGDSALYFCASSPRRGASYGYIFGSGTRLTVV.

This clonotype is classed as medium-sized (0.01 to 0.1%). This chain joins TRBV10-2 and TRBJ1-5, with no clear D. The CDR3 totals 14 residues. Trimming took 8 bases from V and 9 from J, leaving 20 bases between them. Germline-derived CDR1 and CDR2 are WSHSY and SAAADI. The CDR3 is CASRDVESGSPQHF. The CDR3 region has the DNA TGCGCCAGCCGAGACGTCGAATCGGGGTCGCCCCAGCATTTT.

This clonotype was counted once. The chain couples TRBV24-1 to TRBJ2-5; 7 bases line up with TRBD1. The V gene end was trimmed by 8 bases and the J gene end by 5 bases; junction bases not matched to a gene: 7. The CDR3 is made up of 13 amino acids. From germline, CDR1 is KGHDR and CDR2 SFDVKD. The CDR3 coding sequence is TGTGCCACCAAAGGGGGCCAGTGGGAGACCCAGTACTTC. Translating it yields CATKGGQWETQYF.

On this clonotype itself: A much larger clone is a single base away; this may be a read error. Written as DNA, the CDR3 is TGCGCCAGCACCCCACCAACAGACGCGAACACTGAAGCTGTCTTT. Its translation: CASTPPTDANTEAVF. This chain joins TRBV4-1 and TRBJ1-1; D is uncertain. The germline CDR1 and CDR2 sequences are MGHRA and YSYEKL. The CDR3 is made up of 15 amino acids.

In the case of this clonotype: This could be a read error, since a much larger clone is one nucleotide away. V usage is TRBV27 and J usage is TRBJ2-1; tentative D call: TRBD1 (5 bases). The germline V gene has CDR1 MNHEY and CDR2 SMNVEV (reference sequence). The ends were cut back, 6 bases at V and 12 bases at J, with 15 bases in the middle. CDR3 length: 12 amino acids. CDR3 in DNA: TGTGCCAGCAGCCCTCAGGGCTGGGTGCAGTTCTTC. Translating gives CASSPQGWVQFF.

In this sample, this clonotype turned up a few times. This chain links TRBV20-1 with TRBJ2-1, with 10 bases fitting TRBD2. The CDR3 covers 14 residues. Germline CDR1 is DFQATT and CDR2 is SNEGSKA (reference sequence). J gave up 5 bases and V 3 bases, and 4 bases lay outside the gene matches. CDR3 in DNA: TGCAGTGCTAGTGGACTAGCGGAAGACAATGAGCAGTTCTTC. Protein sequence: CSASGLAEDNEQFF.

This clonotype qualifies as medium-sized. In DNA, the CDR3 is TGTGCCAGCAGCGTAGAAACAACGAATTCACCCCTCCACTTT. Its translation is CASSVETTNSPLHF. The chain uses TRBV9 and TRBJ1-6; D uncertain. The V gene's germline CDR1 is SGDLS and CDR2 YYNGEE. The CDR3 totals 14 residues. Trimming pared 0 bases from V and 7 bases from J, leaving 8 bases between.

This clonotype was observed many times. This sequence joins TRBV3-1 and TRBJ2-1; D gene unclear. The germline gives CDR1 LGHDT, CDR2 YNNKEL (reference sequence). CDR3 length: 11 amino acids. V was clipped by 1 base and J by 10 bases, with 5 bases between them. The CDR3 region is CASSQGWEQFF. CDR3 DNA sequence: TGTGCCAGCAGCCAAGGTTGGGAGCAGTTCTTC.

This clonotype is categorized as medium-sized. The V and J genes are TRBV20-1 and TRBJ1-4; the D is unclear. The CDR3 consists of 10 residues. The germline V gene has CDR1 DFQATT and CDR2 SNEGSKA (reference sequence). V lost 3 bases, J lost 5 bases, and 1 base lay in between. CDR3 sequence reads: CSARNEKLFF. The CDR3 nucleotides read TGCAGTGCTAGGAATGAAAAACTGTTTTTT.

The chain couples TRBV5-5 to TRBJ1-5; 9 nucleotides match TRBD1. V lost 4 bases to trimming and J lost 5 bases; unmatched junction nucleotides: 13. CDR1 SGHKS and CDR2 YYEKEE come from the germline V gene (reference sequence). This CDR3 is 17 amino acids long. Here the CDR3 reads CASSQNPGQGGHQPQHF. In DNA form, the CDR3 reads TGTGCCAGCAGCCAGAACCCGGGACAGGGAGGCCATCAGCCCCAGCATTTT.

This clonotype came up many times. The V call is TRBV27, the J call TRBJ2-7, with TRBD1 matching over 7 bases. This CDR3 has 12 amino acids. J was trimmed by 8 bases and V by 8 bases; bases with no gene match: 9. CDR1 and CDR2 (germline): MNHEY, SMNVEV (reference sequence). The DNA for the CDR3 is TGTGCCAGCGGATGGACAGGCGGAAAGCAGTACTTC. Protein: CASGWTGGKQYF.

V and J are TRBV11-3 and TRBJ2-7; D remains ambiguous. Trimming removed 5 bases from V and 2 bases from J, with 10 bases in between. CDR3 length: 13 amino acids. Germline CDR1 SGHNT, CDR2 YENEEA. The CDR3 region is CASSPGPTYEQYF. The CDR3, as DNA: TGTGCCAGCAGCCCTGGGCCGACCTACGAGCAGTACTTC.

The sample holds many counts of this clonotype. The chain employs TRBV6-4 and TRBJ1-1; D remains ambiguous. The CDR3 is 15 amino acids. V was cut by 2 bases and J by 4 bases, with 14 bases left in between. CDR1 and CDR2 from the germline V gene are MRHNA and SNTAGT. In DNA, the CDR3 is TGTGCCAGCAGTGACGGATCGGGATTTGGCACTGAAGCTTTCTTT. It specifies CASSDGSGFGTEAFF.

This clonotype is deemed medium-sized (0.01 to 0.1%). This chain joins TRBV20-1 and TRBJ2-6; D not certain. The CDR3 is 13 amino acids. CDR1 DFQATT and CDR2 SNEGSKA come from the germline V gene (reference sequence). The germline V and J ends were trimmed by 6 bases and 2 bases, with 8 bases remaining between them. CDR3 sequence reads: CSAHRAGANVLTF. As DNA, the CDR3 is TGCAGTGCCCACAGAGCTGGGGCCAACGTCCTGACTTTC.

This clonotype was detected many times. DNA of the CDR3: TGTGCCAGCCACCACGGTAGCGGTGGAGATACGCAGTATTTT. This encodes CASHHGSGGDTQYF. V is TRBV12-3 or TRBV12-4 and J is TRBJ2-3, with a weak D call TRBD2 (6 bases). This CDR3 has 14 residues. Deletions cut 8 bases from V and 5 bases from J, with 17 bases between.

This clonotype was detected ten times or more. A junction end diverges from the germline sequence, so it may reflect a read error. This chain uses TRBV2 with TRBJ2-5; TRBD2 might be the D (5 bases). There are 13 residues in the CDR3. Germline V gene lookup returns CDR1 SNHLY and CDR2 FYNNEI. The CDR3 spells CASRMRDQETQYF. In nucleotides, the CDR3 is TGCGCCAGCAGGATGAGGGACCAAGAGACCCAGTACTTC.

This clonotype was counted ten times or more. The J gene is TRBJ2-3, the V gene TRBV12-3 or TRBV12-4, with 12 bases lining up with TRBD2. V shed 1 base, J shed 5 bases, and the junction held 7 bases outside the gene matches. The CDR3 loop spans 17 amino acids. The CDR3: CASSLGKGLAGIDTQYF. CDR3 nucleotides: TGTGCCAGCAGTTTAGGGAAAGGACTAGCGGGAATAGATACGCAGTATTTT.

On this clonotype itself: The conserved phenylalanine or tryptophan is not found at the CDR3 terminus, so this likely reflects a read error. No DNA is shown, since the ends of the CDR3 on it are uncertain; the CDR3 is the one TCRdb lists. The V call is TRBV27, the J call TRBJ1-6. Ends included, the CDR3 has 9 residues. CDR1 and CDR2 from the germline V gene are MNHEY and SMNVEV (reference sequence). Here the CDR3 reads CASRGDGTS.

Many counts were recorded for this clonotype. The chain recombines TRBV6-6 with TRBJ2-3; D unclear. V was pared by 0 bases and J by 4 bases, with 11 bases between. CDR1 and CDR2 (germline): MNHNY, SVGAGI (reference sequence). The CDR3 extends over 15 amino acids. The CDR3 DNA is TGTGCCAGCAGTTACTCGGGGATCACACCAGATACGCAGTATTTT. Encoded protein: CASSYSGITPDTQYF.

This clonotype was detected a few times. The V and J genes are TRBV28 and TRBJ2-3; 9 bases map to TRBD2. Trimming removed 2 bases from V and 0 bases from J; junction bases left unmatched: 12. Germline CDR1 and CDR2: MDHEN and SYDVKM. This CDR3 has 19 residues. In DNA form, the CDR3 reads TGTGCCAGCAGTTTAGGGTTACCCCTAGCGGGACCTAGCACAGATACGCAGTATTTT. It yields the protein CASSLGLPLAGPSTDTQYF.